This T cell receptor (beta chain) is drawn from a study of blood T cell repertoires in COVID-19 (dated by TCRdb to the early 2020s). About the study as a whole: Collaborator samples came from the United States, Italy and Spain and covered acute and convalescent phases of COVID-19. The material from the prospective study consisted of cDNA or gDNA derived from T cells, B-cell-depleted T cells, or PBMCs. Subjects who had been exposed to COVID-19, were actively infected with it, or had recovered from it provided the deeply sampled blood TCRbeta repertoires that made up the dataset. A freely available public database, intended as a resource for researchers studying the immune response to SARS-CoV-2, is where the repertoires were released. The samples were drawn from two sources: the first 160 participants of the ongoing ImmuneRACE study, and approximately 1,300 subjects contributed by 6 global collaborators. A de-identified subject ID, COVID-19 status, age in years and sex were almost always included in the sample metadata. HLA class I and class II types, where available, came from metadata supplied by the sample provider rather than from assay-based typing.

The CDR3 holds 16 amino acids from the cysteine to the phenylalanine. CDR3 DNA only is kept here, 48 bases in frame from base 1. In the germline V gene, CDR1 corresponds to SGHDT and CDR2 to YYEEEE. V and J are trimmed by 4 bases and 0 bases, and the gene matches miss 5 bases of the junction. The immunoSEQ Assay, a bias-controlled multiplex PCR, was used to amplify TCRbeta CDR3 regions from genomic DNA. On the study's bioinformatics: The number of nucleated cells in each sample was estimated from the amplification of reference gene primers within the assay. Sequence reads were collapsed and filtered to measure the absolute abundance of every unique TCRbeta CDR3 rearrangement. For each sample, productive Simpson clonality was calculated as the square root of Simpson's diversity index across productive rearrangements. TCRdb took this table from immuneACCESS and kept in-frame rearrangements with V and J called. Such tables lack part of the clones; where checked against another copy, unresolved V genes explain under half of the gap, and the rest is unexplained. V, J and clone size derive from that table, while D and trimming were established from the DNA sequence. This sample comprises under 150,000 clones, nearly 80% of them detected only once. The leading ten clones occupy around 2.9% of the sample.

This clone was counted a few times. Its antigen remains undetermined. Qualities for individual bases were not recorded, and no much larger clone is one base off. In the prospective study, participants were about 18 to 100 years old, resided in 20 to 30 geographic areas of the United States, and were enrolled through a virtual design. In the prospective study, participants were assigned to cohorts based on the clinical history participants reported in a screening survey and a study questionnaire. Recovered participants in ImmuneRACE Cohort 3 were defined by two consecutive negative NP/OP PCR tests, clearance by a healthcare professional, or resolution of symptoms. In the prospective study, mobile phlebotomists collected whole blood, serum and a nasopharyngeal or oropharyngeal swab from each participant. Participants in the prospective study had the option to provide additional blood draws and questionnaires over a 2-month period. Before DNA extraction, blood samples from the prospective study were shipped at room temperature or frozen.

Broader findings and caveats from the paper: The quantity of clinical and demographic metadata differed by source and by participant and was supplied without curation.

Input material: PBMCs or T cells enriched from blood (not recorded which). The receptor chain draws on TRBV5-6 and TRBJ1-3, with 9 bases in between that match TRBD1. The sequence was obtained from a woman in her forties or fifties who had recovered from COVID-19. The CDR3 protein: CASSADRGYSGNTIYF. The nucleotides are TGTGCCAGCAGCGCGGACAGGGGCTACTCTGGAAACACCATATATTTT. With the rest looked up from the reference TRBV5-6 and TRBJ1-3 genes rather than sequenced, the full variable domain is DAGVTQSPTHLIKTRGQQVTLRCSPKSGHDTVSWYQQALGQGPQFIFQYYEEEERQRGNFPDRFSGHQFPNYSSELNVNALLLGDSALYLCASSADRGYSGNTIYFGEGSWLTVV.